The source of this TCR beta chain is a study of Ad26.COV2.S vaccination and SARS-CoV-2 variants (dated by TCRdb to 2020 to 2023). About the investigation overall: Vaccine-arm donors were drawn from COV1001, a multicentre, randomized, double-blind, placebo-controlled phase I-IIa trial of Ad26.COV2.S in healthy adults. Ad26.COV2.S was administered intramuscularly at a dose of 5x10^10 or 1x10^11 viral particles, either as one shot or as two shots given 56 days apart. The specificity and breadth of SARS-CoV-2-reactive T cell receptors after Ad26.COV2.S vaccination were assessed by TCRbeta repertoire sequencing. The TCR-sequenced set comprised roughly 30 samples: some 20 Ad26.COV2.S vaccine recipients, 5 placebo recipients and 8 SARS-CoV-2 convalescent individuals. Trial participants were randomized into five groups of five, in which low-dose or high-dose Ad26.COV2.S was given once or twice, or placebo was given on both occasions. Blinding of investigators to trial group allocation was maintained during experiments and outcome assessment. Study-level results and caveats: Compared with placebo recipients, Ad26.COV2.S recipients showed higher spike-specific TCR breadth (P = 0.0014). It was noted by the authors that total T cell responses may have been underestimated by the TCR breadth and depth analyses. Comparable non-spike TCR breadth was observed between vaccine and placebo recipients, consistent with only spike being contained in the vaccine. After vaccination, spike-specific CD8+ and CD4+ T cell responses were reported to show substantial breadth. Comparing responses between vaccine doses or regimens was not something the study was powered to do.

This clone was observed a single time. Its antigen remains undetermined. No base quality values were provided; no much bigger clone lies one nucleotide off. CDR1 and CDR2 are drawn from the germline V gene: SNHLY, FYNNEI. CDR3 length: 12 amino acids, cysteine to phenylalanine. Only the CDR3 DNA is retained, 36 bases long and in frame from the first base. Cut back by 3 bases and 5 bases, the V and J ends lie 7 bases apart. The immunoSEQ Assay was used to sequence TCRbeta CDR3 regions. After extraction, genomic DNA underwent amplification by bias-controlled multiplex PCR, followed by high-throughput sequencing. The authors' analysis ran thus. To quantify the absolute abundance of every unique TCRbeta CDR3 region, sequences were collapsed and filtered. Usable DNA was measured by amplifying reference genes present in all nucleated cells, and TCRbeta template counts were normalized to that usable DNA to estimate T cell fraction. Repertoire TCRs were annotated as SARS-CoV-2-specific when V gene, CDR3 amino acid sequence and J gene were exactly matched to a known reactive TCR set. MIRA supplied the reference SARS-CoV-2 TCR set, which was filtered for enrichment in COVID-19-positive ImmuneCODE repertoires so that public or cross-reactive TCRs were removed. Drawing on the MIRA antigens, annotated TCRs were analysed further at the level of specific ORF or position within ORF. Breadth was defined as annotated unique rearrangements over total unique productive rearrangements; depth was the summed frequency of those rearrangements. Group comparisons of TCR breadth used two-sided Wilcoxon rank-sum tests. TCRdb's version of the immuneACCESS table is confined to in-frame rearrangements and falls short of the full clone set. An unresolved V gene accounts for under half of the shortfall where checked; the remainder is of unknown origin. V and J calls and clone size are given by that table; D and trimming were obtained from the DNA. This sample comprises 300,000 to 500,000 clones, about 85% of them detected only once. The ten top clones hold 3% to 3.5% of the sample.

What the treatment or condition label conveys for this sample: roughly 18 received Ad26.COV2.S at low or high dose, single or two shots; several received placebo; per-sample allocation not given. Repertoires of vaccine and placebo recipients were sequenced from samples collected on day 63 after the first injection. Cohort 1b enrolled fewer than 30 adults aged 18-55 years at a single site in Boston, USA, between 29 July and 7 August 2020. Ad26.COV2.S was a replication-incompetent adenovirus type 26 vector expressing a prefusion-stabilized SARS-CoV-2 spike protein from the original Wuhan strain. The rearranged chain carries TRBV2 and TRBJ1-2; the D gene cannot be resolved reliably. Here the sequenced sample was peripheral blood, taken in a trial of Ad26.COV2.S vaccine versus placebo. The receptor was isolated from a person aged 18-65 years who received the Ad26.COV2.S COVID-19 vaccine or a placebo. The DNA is TGTGCCAGCAGTGATCTGTCATATGGCTACACCTTC. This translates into CASSDLSYGYTF.